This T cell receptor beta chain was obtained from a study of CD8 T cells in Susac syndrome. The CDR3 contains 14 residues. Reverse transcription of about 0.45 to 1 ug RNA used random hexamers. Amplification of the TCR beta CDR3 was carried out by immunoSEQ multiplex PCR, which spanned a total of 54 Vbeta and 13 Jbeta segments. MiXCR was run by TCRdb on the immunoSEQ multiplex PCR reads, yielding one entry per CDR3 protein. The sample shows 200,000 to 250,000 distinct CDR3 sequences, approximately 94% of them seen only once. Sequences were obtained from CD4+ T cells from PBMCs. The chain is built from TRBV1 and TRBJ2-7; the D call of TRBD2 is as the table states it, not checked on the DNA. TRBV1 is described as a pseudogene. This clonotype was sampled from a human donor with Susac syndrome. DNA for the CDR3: TGCACCAGCAGCCCTAGCGCTAGCTCTATGGAGCAGTACTTC. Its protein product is CTSSPSASSMEQYF.